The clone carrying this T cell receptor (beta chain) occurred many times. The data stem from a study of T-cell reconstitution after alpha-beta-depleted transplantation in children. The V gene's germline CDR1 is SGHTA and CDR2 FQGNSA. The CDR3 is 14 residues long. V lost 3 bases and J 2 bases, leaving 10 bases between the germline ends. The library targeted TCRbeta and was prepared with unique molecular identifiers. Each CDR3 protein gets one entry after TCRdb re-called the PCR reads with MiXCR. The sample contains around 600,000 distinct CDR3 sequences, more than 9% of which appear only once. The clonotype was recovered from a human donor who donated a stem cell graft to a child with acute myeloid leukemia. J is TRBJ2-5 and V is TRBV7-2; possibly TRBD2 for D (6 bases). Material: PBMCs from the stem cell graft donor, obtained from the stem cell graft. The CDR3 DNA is TGTGCCAGCAGCTTTGGGCGGGGTCAAGAGACCCAGTACTTC. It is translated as CASSFGRGQETQYF.